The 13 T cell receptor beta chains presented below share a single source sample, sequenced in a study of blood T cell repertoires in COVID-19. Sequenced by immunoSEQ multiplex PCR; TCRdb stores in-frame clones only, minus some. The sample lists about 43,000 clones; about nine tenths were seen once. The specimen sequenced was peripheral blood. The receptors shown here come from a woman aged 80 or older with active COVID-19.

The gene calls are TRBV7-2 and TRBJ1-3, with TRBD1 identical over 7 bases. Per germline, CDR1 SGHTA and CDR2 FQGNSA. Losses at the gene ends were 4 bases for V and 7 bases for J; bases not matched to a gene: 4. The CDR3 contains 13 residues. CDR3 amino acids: CASSYLQGNTIYF. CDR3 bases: TGTGCCAGCAGCTACCTACAGGGGAACACCATATATTTT. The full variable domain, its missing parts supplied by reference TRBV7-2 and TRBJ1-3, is GAGVSQSPSNKVTEKGKDVELRCDPISGHTALYWYRQSLGQGLEFLIYFQGNSAPDKSGLPSDRFSAERTGGSVSTLTIQRTQQEDSAVYLCASSYLQGNTIYFGEGSWLTVV.

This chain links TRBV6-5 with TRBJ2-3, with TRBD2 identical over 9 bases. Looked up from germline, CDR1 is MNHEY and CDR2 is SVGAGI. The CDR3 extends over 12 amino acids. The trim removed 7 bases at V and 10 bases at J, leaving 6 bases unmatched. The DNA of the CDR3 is TGTGCCAGCAAGGCGGGGGGGGTGGCGCAGTATTTT. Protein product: CASKAGGVAQYF.

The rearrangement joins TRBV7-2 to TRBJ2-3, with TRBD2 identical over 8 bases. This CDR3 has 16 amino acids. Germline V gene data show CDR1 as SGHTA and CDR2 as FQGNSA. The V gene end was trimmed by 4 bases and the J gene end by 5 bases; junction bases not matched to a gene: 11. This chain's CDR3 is CASSSRRGALGDTQYF. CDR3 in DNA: TGTGCCAGCAGCTCTCGGCGGGGGGCTCTAGGAGATACGCAGTATTTT.

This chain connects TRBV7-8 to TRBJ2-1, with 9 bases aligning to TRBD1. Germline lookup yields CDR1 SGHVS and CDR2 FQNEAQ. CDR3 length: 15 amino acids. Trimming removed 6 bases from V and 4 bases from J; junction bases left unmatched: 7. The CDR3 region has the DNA TGTGCCAGCAGTTTCGACAGGGGGGGTTACAATGAGCAGTTCTTC. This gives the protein CASSFDRGGYNEQFF. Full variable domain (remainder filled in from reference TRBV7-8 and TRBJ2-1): GAGVSQSPRYKVAKRGQDVALRCDPISGHVSLFWYQQALGQGPEFLTYFQNEAQLDKSGLPSDRFFAERPEGSVSTLKIQRTQQEDSAVYLCASSFDRGGYNEQFFGPGTRLTVL.

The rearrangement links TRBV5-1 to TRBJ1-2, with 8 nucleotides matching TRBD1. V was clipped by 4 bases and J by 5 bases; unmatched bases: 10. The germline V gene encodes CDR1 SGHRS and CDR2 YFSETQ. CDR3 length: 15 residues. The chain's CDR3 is CASSPGQGAVYGYTF. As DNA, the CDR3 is TGCGCCAGCAGCCCCGGACAGGGAGCGGTGTATGGCTACACCTTC. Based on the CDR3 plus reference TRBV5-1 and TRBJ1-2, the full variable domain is KAGVTQTPRYLIKTRGQQVTLSCSPISGHRSVSWYQQTPGQGLQFLFEYFSETQRNKGNFPGRFSGRQFSNSRSEMNVSTLELGDSALYLCASSPGQGAVYGYTFGSGTRLTVV.

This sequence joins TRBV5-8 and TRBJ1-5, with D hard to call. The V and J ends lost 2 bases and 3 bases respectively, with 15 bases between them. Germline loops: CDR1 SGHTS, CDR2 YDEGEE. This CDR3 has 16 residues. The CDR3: CASSFWAENTNQPQHF. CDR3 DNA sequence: TGTGCCAGCAGCTTTTGGGCTGAGAATACCAATCAGCCCCAGCATTTT.

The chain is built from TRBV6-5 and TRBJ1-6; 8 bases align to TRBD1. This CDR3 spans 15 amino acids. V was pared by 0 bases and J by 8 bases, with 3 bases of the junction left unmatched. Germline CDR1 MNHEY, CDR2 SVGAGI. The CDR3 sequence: CASSYSRTGYSPLHF. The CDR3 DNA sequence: TGTGCCAGCAGTTACTCGAGGACAGGGTATTCACCCCTCCACTTT.

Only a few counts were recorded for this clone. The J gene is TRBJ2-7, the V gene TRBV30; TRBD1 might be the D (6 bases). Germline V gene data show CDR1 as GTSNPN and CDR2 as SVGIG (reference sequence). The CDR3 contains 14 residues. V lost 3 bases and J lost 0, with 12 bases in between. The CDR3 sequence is CAWRDSDSSYEQYF. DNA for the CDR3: TGTGCCTGGAGGGACAGTGACAGCTCCTACGAGCAGTACTTC.

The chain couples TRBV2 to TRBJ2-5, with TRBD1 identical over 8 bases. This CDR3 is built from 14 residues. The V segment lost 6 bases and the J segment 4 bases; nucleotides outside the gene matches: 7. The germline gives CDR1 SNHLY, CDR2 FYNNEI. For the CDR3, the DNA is TGTGCCAGCAGGCCCACAGGGGGGAGAGAGACCCAGTACTTC. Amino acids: CASRPTGGRETQYF.

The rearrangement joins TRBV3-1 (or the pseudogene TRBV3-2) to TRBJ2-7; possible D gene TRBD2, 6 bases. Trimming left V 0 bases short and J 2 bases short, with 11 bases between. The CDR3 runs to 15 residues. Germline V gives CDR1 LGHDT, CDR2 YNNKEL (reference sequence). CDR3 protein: CASSQEGGYPYEQYF. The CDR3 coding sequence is TGTGCCAGCAGCCAAGAGGGAGGATACCCCTACGAGCAGTACTTC.

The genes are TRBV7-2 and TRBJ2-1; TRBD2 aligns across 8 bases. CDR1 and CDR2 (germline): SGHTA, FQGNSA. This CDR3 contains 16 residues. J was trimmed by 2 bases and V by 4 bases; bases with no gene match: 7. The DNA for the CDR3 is TGTGCCAGCAGCTCGCCCCGGGGGGGCCCCTACAATGAGCAGTTCTTC. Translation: CASSSPRGGPYNEQFF.

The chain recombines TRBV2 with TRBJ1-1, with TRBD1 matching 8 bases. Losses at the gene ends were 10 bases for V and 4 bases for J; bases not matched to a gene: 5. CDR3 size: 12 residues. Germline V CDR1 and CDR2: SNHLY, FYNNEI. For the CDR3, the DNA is TGTGCCATATGGACAGGGAGCACTGAAGCTTTCTTT. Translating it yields CAIWTGSTEAFF.

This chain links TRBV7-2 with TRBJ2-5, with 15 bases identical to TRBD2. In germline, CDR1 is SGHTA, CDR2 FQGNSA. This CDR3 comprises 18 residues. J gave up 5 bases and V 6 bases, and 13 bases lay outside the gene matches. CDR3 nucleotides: TGTGCCAGCAGACACAGGACTAGCGGGGGGGGCGGACGTGAGACCCAGTACTTC. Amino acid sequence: CASRHRTSGGGGRETQYF.